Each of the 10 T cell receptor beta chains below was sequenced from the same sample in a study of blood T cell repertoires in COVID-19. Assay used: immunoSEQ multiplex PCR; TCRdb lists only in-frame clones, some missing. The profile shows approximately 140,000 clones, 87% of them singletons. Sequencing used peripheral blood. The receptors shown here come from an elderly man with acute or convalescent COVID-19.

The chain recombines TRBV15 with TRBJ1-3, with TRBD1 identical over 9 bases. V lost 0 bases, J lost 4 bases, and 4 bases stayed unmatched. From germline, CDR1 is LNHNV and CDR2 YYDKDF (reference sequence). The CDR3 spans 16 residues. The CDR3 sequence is CATSRETGGYGNTIYF. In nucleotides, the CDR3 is TGTGCCACCAGCAGAGAAACAGGGGGCTACGGAAACACCATATATTTT.

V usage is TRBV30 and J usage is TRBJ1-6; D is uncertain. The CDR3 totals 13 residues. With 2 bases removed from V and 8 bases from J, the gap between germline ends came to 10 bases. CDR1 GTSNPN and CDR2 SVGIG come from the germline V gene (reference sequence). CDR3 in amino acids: CAWSSRSDSPLHF. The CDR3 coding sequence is TGTGCCTGGAGTTCCCGGAGTGATTCACCCCTCCACTTT.

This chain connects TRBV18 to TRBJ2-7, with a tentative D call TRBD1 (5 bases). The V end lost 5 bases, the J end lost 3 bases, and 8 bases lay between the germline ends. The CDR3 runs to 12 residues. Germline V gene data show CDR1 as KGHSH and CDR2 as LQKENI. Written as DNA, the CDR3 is TGTGCCAGCTCAGAACAGGACTACGAGCAGTACTTC. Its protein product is CASSEQDYEQYF.

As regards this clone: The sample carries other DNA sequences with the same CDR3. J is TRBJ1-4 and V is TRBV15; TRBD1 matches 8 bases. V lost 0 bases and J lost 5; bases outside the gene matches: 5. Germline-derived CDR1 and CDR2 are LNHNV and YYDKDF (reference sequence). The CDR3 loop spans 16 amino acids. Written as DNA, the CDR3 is TGTGCCACCAGCAGAGATCGAGGGACAGGAAATGAAAAACTGTTTTTT. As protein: CATSRDRGTGNEKLFF.

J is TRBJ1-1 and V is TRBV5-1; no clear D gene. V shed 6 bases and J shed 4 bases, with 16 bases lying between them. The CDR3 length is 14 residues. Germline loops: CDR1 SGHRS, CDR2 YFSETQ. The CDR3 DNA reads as TGCGCCAGCACCGAAAGCACTGCGATCACTGAAGCTTTCTTT. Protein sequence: CASTESTAITEAFF.

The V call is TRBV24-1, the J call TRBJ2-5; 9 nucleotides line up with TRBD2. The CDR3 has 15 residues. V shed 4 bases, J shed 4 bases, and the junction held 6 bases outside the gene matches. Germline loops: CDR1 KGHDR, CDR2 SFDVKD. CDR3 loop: CATSDISGGGETQYF. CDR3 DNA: TGTGCCACCAGTGACATTAGCGGGGGTGGAGAGACCCAGTACTTC.

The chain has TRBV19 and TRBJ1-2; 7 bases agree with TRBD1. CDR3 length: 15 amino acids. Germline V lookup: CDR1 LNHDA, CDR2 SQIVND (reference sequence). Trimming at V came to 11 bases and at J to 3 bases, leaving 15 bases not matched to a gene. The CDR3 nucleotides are TGTGCCGCATCAAGACAGGGTTATTCCGACTATGGCTACACCTTC. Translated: CAASRQGYSDYGYTF.

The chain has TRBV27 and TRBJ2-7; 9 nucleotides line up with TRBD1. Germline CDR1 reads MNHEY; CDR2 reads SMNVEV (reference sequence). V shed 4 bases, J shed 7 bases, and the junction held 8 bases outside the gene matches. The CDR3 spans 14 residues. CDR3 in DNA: TGTGCCAGCAGTTCCCGGGACAGGGTGCGGGAGCAGTACTTC. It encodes CASSSRDRVREQYF.

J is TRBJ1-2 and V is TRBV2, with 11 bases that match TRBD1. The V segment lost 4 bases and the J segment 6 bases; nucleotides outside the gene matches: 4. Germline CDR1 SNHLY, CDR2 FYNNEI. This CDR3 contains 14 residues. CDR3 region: CASSGDRGMDGYTF. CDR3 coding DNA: TGTGCCAGCAGTGGGGACAGGGGGATGGATGGCTACACCTTC.

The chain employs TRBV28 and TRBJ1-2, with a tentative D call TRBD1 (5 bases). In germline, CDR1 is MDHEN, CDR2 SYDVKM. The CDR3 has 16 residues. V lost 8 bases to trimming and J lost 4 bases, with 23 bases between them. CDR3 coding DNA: TGTGCCAGCCGCGGAGAAGGGTCAGGGCGACGCTATGGCTACACCTTC. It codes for CASRGEGSGRRYGYTF.